This is a list of T cell receptor beta chains from one sample in a study of PD-1 blockade in classical Hodgkin lymphoma. TCRdb's table, derived via immunoSEQ multiplex PCR, lists solely in-frame clones and lacks some. Of under 95,000 clones listed, approximately 94% are singletons. The starting material was peripheral blood mononuclear cells (PBMCs), obtained at baseline. The receptors derive from a human donor with classical Hodgkin lymphoma. Both conserved end residues are part of each CDR3. The D gene is left open where the match is weak. Clone size is given for some rows only: seen once, a few or many times, or a class if the clone is expanded.

v_call	clone_size	j_call	d_call	cdr3_aa	cdr3_nt
TRBV5-1	NA	TRBJ2-4	NA	CASSLNRDEWAIQYF	TGCGCCAGCAGCTTGAACAGAGATGAGTGGGCCATTCAGTACTTC
TRBV30	NA	TRBJ1-1	NA	CAWSVVRQGNTEAFF	TGTGCCTGGAGTGTAGTTCGTCAGGGGAACACTGAAGCTTTCTTT
TRBV7-9	once	TRBJ2-7	NA	CASSLSYRTEDEQYF	TGTGCCAGCAGCTTGAGTTATCGGACAGAGGACGAGCAGTACTTC
TRBV4-1	NA	TRBJ1-5	NA	CATDLGSANQPQHF	TGCGCCACCGACCTGGGGAGTGCCAATCAGCCCCAGCATTTT
TRBV30	NA	TRBJ1-5	NA	CAWSVPWGSNQPQHF	TGTGCCTGGAGTGTACCTTGGGGTAGCAATCAGCCCCAGCATTTT
TRBV11-2	NA	TRBJ2-2	NA	CASGWGVTGELFF	TGTGCCAGCGGTTGGGGGGTCACCGGGGAGCTGTTTTTT
TRBV28	NA	TRBJ1-5	TRBD1	CASSLDRAGNQPQHF	TGTGCCAGCAGTTTGGACAGGGCTGGCAATCAGCCCCAGCATTTT
TRBV28	NA	TRBJ2-1	TRBD2	CASTPGLAGVSEQFF	TGTGCCAGTACCCCCGGACTAGCGGGAGTATCTGAGCAGTTCTTC
TRBV5-8	NA	TRBJ1-2	TRBD1	CASSLRQGFFGYTF	TGTGCCAGCAGCTTAAGACAGGGTTTCTTTGGCTACACCTTC
TRBV6-6	NA	TRBJ2-2	NA	CASSPSEGELFF	TGTGCCAGCAGTCCCTCCGAAGGGGAGCTGTTTTTT
TRBV19	NA	TRBJ1-4	TRBD1	CASSTPWDRGNEKLFF	TGTGCCAGTAGTACCCCGTGGGACAGGGGTAATGAAAAACTGTTTTTT